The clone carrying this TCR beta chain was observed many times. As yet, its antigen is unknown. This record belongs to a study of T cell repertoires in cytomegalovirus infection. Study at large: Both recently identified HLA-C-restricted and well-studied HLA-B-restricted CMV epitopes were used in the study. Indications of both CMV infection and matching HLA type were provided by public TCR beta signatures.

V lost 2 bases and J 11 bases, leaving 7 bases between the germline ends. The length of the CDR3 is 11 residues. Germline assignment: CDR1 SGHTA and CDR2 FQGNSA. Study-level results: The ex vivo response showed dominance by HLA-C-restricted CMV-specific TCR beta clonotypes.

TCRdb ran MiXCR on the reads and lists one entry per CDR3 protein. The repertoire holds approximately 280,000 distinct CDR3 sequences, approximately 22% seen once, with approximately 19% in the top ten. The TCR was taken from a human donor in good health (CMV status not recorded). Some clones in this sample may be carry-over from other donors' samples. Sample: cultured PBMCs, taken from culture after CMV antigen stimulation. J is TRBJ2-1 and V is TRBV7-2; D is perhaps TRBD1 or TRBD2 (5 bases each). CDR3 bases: TGTGCCAGCAGCTTATCGGGGCAGCAGTTCTTC. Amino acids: CASSLSGQQFF. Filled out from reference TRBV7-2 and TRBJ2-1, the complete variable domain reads GAGVSQSPSNKVTEKGKDVELRCDPISGHTALYWYRQSLGQGLEFLIYFQGNSAPDKSGLPSDRFSAERTGGSVSTLTIQRTQQEDSAVYLCASSLSGQQFFGPGTRLTVL.